This TCR beta chain was sequenced during a study of blood T cells in healthy people across ages (dated by TCRdb to about 2015). Regarding the complete study: In model experiments, template switching captured roughly one uniquely barcoded TCR beta cDNA molecule for every two T cells. Age-related changes in TCR beta repertoire diversity were measured in the study by deep sequencing normalized with unique cDNA molecular identifiers. Donors were grouped into four age groups: young (average approximately 15 years), middle-aged (39), aged (around 60) and long-lived (around 80). To avoid experimental bias, donors of different ages were randomly spread across the sequencing lanes. Two additional independent replicas of 1 million unique cDNA reads from the same blood draw were analyzed for two donors (one aged 18 to 29 and one aged 80 or older). What the study reported, not specific to this receptor: Because profiling used bulk unsorted PBMCs, naive and antigen-experienced compartments could not be compared conclusively. A strong correlation was found between observed TCR beta diversity and the percentage of naive T cells measured by flow cytometry. Observed TCR beta diversity per million T cells fell roughly linearly with age, and a significant reduction was already apparent by age about 38. Total diversity estimates from one million sequenced T cells were considered lower bounds and underestimates. The CMV infection status of donors was not known, potentially confounding age-related changes in expanded clonotypes. Compared with the aged group, the long-lived group had more naive CD4+ T cells, fewer expanded clones and increased TCR diversity, suggesting age selection.

Systemically healthy Caucasian individuals from Russia, 39 in total and aged roughly 6 to 100 years, were included as donors. Each donor gave approximately 9.4 milliliters of peripheral blood, drawn into EDTA-treated Vacutainer tubes. Ficoll-Paque density-gradient centrifugation was used to isolate PBMCs, with at least 6 million per sample. Trizol reagent was used to extract total RNA from the PBMCs, yielding at least 6 micrograms per sample. Naive CD45RAhigh/CD27high T cell percentages were measured by flow cytometry on a PBMC aliquot from every donor. The library was obtained by 5' RACE. Sequencing was performed on an Illumina HiSeq 2500. The second PCR ran for roughly 7 to 12 cycles and used a J-beta primer mix along with a sample-barcoded 5' primer. A template-switch 5' adaptor carrying 12 random nucleotides introduced a unique molecular identifier onto each TCR beta cDNA molecule. Each sample yielded at least 2.5 million CDR3-containing paired-end reads. First-strand cDNA was synthesized from all RNA with the Mint cDNA synthesis kit, primed by a TRBC-specific oligonucleotide. All cDNA was treated with uracil-DNA glycosylase and then went through a first 18-cycle PCR with the universal primers M1SS and BC2_uni_R. Processing in the source paper ran as follows. For normalization, 1 million high-quality reads, each with a distinct molecular identifier, were randomly selected from each sample. Instead of being binned into consensus sequences, reads with shared molecular identifiers were discarded. CDR3 identification, clonotype clustering and error correction used MiTCR with a Q25 quality threshold and the strictest error-elimination algorithm. A nonparametric unseen species model using Euler transformation provided a lower-bound estimate of total TCR beta diversity. TCRdb reprocessing: public reads trimmed at Q25 with fastp, clones called with MiXCR, in-frame beta chains kept. Each entry merges the rows of one CDR3 protein and shows their most common DNA and genes. TCRdb's processing, not the authors' own work, is the source of the V and J calls. For this sample there are about a million distinct CDR3 sequences; about 53% appear just once. The ten top clones hold 20% to 25% of the sample.

Comments on this clonotype: Its antigen specificity is not known. Base qualities are not provided; no much larger clone lies one nucleotide away.

Taken from the germline V gene (reference sequence), the CDR1 and CDR2 loops are DFQATT and SNEGSKA. Its CDR3 holds 14 amino acids, cysteine through phenylalanine. The entry retains the CDR3 DNA only, 42 bases that are in frame from base 1. The V gene is TRBV20-1 and the J gene is TRBJ2-7; the D gene cannot be named for sure. The end of the DNA aligns better with TRBJ2-5, so the J call may be wrong. Sequenced material: blood. The origin of this receptor is a woman in her sixties or seventies in good health. In nucleotide form, the sequence is TGCAGTGCTAGACCCGGGCCCTTCCACGAGACCCAGTACTTC. Its product reads: CSARPGPFHETQYF.